These 30 T cell receptor beta chains were all obtained from the same sample, sequenced in a study of blood T cell repertoires in COVID-19. Repertoires were generated with immunoSEQ multiplex PCR, while TCRdb's copy carries only in-frame clones and drops some. The repertoire holds 340,000 or so clones, with around 87% as singletons. The sample comprised peripheral blood. All receptors come from a man over 45 with active or convalescent COVID-19.

The J gene is TRBJ2-1, the V gene TRBV3-1 (or the pseudogene TRBV3-2), with a weak D call TRBD1 (7 bases). V was pared by 0 bases and J by 2 bases, with 17 bases between. The CDR3 runs 18 residues. In germline, CDR1 is LGHDT, CDR2 YNNKEL (reference sequence). The CDR3 nucleotides read TGTGCCAGCAGCCAAGAGGACTACAGGGGACCTCCCTACAATGAGCAGTTCTTC. It translates to CASSQEDYRGPPYNEQFF.

This chain connects TRBV6-5 to TRBJ1-5, with D hard to call. Germline lookup yields CDR1 MNHEY and CDR2 SVGAGI. The CDR3 runs to 16 residues. V was trimmed by 0 bases and J by 5 bases, leaving 14 bases between them. CDR3 bases: TGTGCCAGCAGTTACTCCGGGCGGGGTTTCCATCAGCCCCAGCATTTT. Translation: CASSYSGRGFHQPQHF.

The chain employs TRBV18 and TRBJ2-1, with a possible D match to TRBD1 (6 bases). The CDR3 spans 15 residues. Trimming cost V 3 bases and J 0 bases, with 9 bases left between them. The V gene's germline CDR1 is KGHSH and CDR2 LQKENI. Here the CDR3 reads CASSPNRDSYNEQFF. The CDR3 nucleotides are TGTGCCAGCTCACCGAACAGGGACTCCTACAATGAGCAGTTCTTC. The entire variable domain, with the rest obtained from reference TRBV18 and TRBJ2-1, is as follows: NAGVMQNPRHLVRRRGQEARLRCSPMKGHSHVYWYRQLPEEGLKFMVYLQKENIIDESGMPKERFSAEFPKEGPSILRIQQVVRGDSAAYFCASSPNRDSYNEQFFGPGTRLTVL.

The chain couples TRBV27 to TRBJ2-7, with 8 bases aligning to TRBD1. The CDR3 spans 16 residues. The V segment lost 6 bases and the J segment 7 bases; nucleotides outside the gene matches: 17. Germline values: CDR1 MNHEY, CDR2 SMNVEV (reference sequence). The CDR3 nucleotides are TGTGCCAGCAGCCTAGATGGGGACAGGTCTTCGAGTGAGCAGTACTTC. Translated: CASSLDGDRSSSEQYF.

This chain links TRBV5-1 with TRBJ2-1, with 10 bases matching TRBD1. The length of the CDR3 is 15 residues. CDR1 is SGHRS and CDR2 is YFSETQ in the germline V gene. With 2 bases clipped from V and 7 bases from J, the junction kept 6 bases outside the gene matches. The CDR3 DNA reads TGCGCCAGCAGCTTAGGACAGGGGGAAAAGAATGAGCAGTTCTTC. Its protein is CASSLGQGEKNEQFF.

The rearrangement joins TRBV7-2 to TRBJ2-4, with D perhaps matching TRBD1 (5 bases). Germline V gives CDR1 SGHTA, CDR2 FQGNSA. The CDR3 is 12 residues long. Between the trimmed V and J ends, which lost 5 bases and 13 bases, there was a span of 15 bases. CDR3 in amino acids: CASSPDSDVQYF. The CDR3 DNA reads TGTGCCAGCAGCCCAGACAGCGACGTGCAGTACTTC.

This sequence joins TRBV7-2 and TRBJ1-6, with 8 bases aligning to TRBD1. Germline CDR1 reads SGHTA; CDR2 reads FQGNSA. The CDR3 sequence is 15 residues long. J gave up 8 bases and V 1 base, and 4 bases lay outside the gene matches. The CDR3 DNA reads TGTGCCAGCAGCTTAGTTGGACAGGGTTATTCACCCCTCCACTTT. This codes for CASSLVGQGYSPLHF.

For this clone: Relative to the germline gene, one junction end is altered; a read error may explain this. The CDR3 DNA sequence: TGTGCCAGCAGGGAAGGGAGGGCCGGGGAGCTGTTTTTT. Its protein is CASREGRAGELFF. The rearrangement uses TRBV6-1 and TRBJ2-2; 7 nucleotides match TRBD2. Germline V gives CDR1 MNHNS, CDR2 SASEGT. This CDR3 region has 13 residues.

The genes are TRBV2 and TRBJ1-1, with 10 bases that match TRBD1. Germline assignment: CDR1 SNHLY and CDR2 FYNNEI. V gave up 5 bases and J gave up 4 bases; unmatched junction bases: 7. CDR3 length: 15 amino acids. As DNA, the CDR3 is TGTGCCAGCAGTCCGGACAGGGGGGGACGCACTGAAGCTTTCTTT. Translation: CASSPDRGGRTEAFF.

This chain links TRBV5-1 with TRBJ1-6; D is uncertain. CDR1 is SGHRS and CDR2 is YFSETQ in the germline V gene. V was clipped by 0 bases and J by 3 bases, with 4 bases between them. The length of the CDR3 is 14 residues. This CDR3 reads CASSLAGYNSPLHF. CDR3 nucleotides: TGCGCCAGCAGCTTGGCGGGCTATAATTCACCCCTCCACTTT.

This clone was observed a handful of times. V and J are TRBV11-2 and TRBJ1-3; TRBD1 matches at 9 bases. This CDR3 has 18 residues. The V and J ends lost 0 bases and 0 bases, in that order; junction bases with no gene match: 6. CDR1 and CDR2 from the germline V gene are SGHAT and FQNNGV. The CDR3 reads CASSLERDRAYSGNTIYF. The DNA for the CDR3 is TGTGCCAGCAGCTTAGAACGGGACAGGGCTTACTCTGGAAACACCATATATTTT.

This chain connects TRBV3-1 (or the pseudogene TRBV3-2) to TRBJ2-3; 13 positions agree with TRBD2. V dropped 3 bases and J dropped 1; count of bases not matched to a gene: 10. Germline V gene lookup returns CDR1 LGHDT and CDR2 YNNKEL (reference sequence). The length of the CDR3 is 19 residues. CDR3 coding DNA: TGTGCCAGCAGCCATTCCGGGACTAGCGGGATTAGTCGCACAGATACGCAGTATTTT. Its translation is CASSHSGTSGISRTDTQYF.

The V and J genes are TRBV3-1 (or the pseudogene TRBV3-2) and TRBJ2-3, with 9 bases fitting TRBD2. Germline V lookup: CDR1 LGHDT, CDR2 YNNKEL (reference sequence). The junction had 6 bases not matched to a gene; V was cut back by 4 bases and J by 4 bases. The CDR3 is made up of 15 amino acids. DNA for the CDR3: TGTGCCAGCAGCCCGCGGGGGGGCCTGGCAGATACGCAGTATTTT. This codes for CASSPRGGLADTQYF.

The chain joins TRBV5-4 to TRBJ2-5; D might be TRBD2 (6 bases). Trimming removed 4 bases at V and 2 bases at J, with 12 bases between. This CDR3 is 14 amino acids long. Per germline, CDR1 SGHNT and CDR2 YYREEE (reference sequence). Here the CDR3 reads CASSLTRRQETQYF. CDR3 DNA: TGTGCCAGCAGCCTGACTAGGAGGCAAGAGACCCAGTACTTC.

V and J are TRBV29-1 and TRBJ2-7; TRBD1 is a possible D gene (5 bases). This CDR3 contains 13 residues. Per germline, CDR1 SQVTM and CDR2 ANQGSEA. V lost 2 bases to trimming and J lost 3 bases, with 11 bases between them. In nucleotides, the CDR3 is TGCAGCGTTGAAAGGCAGGGTCTCTACGAGCAGTACTTC. This encodes CSVERQGLYEQYF.

This rearrangement joins TRBV24-1 to TRBJ1-5; 9 positions agree with TRBD1. The germline V gene encodes CDR1 KGHDR and CDR2 SFDVKD. Losses at the gene ends were 4 bases for V and 7 bases for J; bases not matched to a gene: 10. The CDR3 spans 16 residues. The CDR3 is CATSDSRTGVGQPQHF. The CDR3 DNA is TGTGCCACCAGTGACTCAAGGACAGGGGTGGGGCAGCCCCAGCATTTT.

This chain links TRBV19 with TRBJ1-6; D unresolved. CDR1 and CDR2 (germline): LNHDA, SQIVND (reference sequence). The CDR3 is 13 residues long. Deletions cut 10 bases from V and 7 bases from J, with 14 bases between. CDR3 amino acids: CATNRDPNSPLHF. Written as DNA, the CDR3 is TGTGCCACGAACCGGGATCCCAATTCACCCCTCCACTTT.

The rearrangement joins TRBV6-1 to TRBJ1-6; tentative D call: TRBD1 (5 bases). This CDR3 contains 15 residues. Trimming removed 3 bases from V and 8 bases from J, with 14 bases in between. Per the germline V gene, CDR1 is MNHNS and CDR2 is SASEGT. The CDR3 coding sequence is TGTGCCAGCAGTGATGATTCAGGGATTGATTCACCCCTCCACTTT. Protein product: CASSDDSGIDSPLHF.

The chain links TRBV28 to TRBJ1-6; 9 positions match TRBD1. This CDR3 comprises 16 residues. Germline lookup yields CDR1 MDHEN and CDR2 SYDVKM. Trimming removed 5 bases from V and 5 bases from J; junction bases left unmatched: 7. CDR3 nucleotides: TGTGCCAGCAGTCCCCTCGGACAGGGGAATAATTCACCCCTCCACTTT. The encoded protein is CASSPLGQGNNSPLHF.

V usage is TRBV18 and J usage is TRBJ1-3, with a weak D call TRBD1 (6 bases). V was shortened by 4 bases and J by 0 bases, with 13 bases between the two germline ends. This CDR3 comprises 16 residues. In germline, CDR1 is KGHSH, CDR2 LQKENI. The CDR3 bases are TGTGCCAGCTCACAGTCGGACAGCAGCTCTGGAAACACCATATATTTT. It specifies CASSQSDSSSGNTIYF. Supplemented by reference TRBV18 and TRBJ1-3, the full variable domain reads NAGVMQNPRHLVRRRGQEARLRCSPMKGHSHVYWYRQLPEEGLKFMVYLQKENIIDESGMPKERFSAEFPKEGPSILRIQQVVRGDSAAYFCASSQSDSSSGNTIYFGEGSWLTVV.

The chain uses TRBV5-4 and TRBJ1-2; D ambiguous. The CDR3 runs to 15 residues. V gave up 3 bases and J gave up 5 bases, with 17 bases separating them. Germline V gene data show CDR1 as SGHNT and CDR2 as YYREEE (reference sequence). CDR3 coding DNA: TGTGCCAGCAGCTCCCCAACAGAGGGCTCTTATGGCTACACCTTC. It specifies CASSSPTEGSYGYTF.

The J gene is TRBJ2-2, the V gene TRBV19, with D uncertain. Germline CDR1 and CDR2: LNHDA and SQIVND (reference sequence). The CDR3 runs 11 residues. Deletions cut 2 bases from V and 9 bases from J, with 4 bases between. The CDR3, as DNA: TGTGCCAGTAGTATACGGTGGGAGCTGTTTTTT. Its protein product is CASSIRWELFF.

This chain uses TRBV6-1 with TRBJ2-5; D call uncertain. V lost 3 bases, J lost 1 base, and 9 bases lay in between. This CDR3 comprises 14 residues. The germline V gene encodes CDR1 MNHNS and CDR2 SASEGT. In DNA form, the CDR3 reads TGTGCCAGCAGTGACGGATGGAGCCAAGAGACCCAGTACTTC. Encoded protein: CASSDGWSQETQYF.

The chain is built from TRBV11-2 and TRBJ2-1; TRBD1 matches 8 bases. The germline CDR1 and CDR2 sequences are SGHAT and FQNNGV. This CDR3 has 15 residues. The ends lost 3 bases at V and 6 bases at J; junction bases unmatched: 7. The CDR3 DNA is TGTGCCAGCAGCTTTAGGACAGGGAGTTCCAATGAGCAGTTCTTC. Translating gives CASSFRTGSSNEQFF.

This sequence joins TRBV19 and TRBJ2-1; unclear D gene. V was cut by 5 bases and J by 6 bases, with 14 bases left in between. This CDR3 has 14 residues. Germline lookup yields CDR1 LNHDA and CDR2 SQIVND (reference sequence). The CDR3 DNA reads as TGTGCCAGTAGTTGGAGCGAGGAAATCAATGAGCAGTTCTTC. This gives the protein CASSWSEEINEQFF.

The chain carries TRBV27 and TRBJ2-5, with D maybe TRBD1 (6 bases). Germline CDR1 reads MNHEY; CDR2 reads SMNVEV (reference sequence). V gave up 6 bases and J gave up 5 bases, with 19 bases separating them. CDR3 length equals 15 residues. The CDR3 loop is CASRHTGFPIETQYF. The CDR3, as DNA: TGTGCCAGCAGACATACAGGGTTTCCCATCGAGACCCAGTACTTC.

The chain has TRBV29-1 and TRBJ1-1; D gene uncertain. CDR1 is SQVTM, CDR2 ANQGSEA, per germline. The V end lost 8 bases, the J end lost 4 bases, and 14 bases lay between the germline ends. CDR3 size: 12 residues. The CDR3 DNA reads as TGCAGCATTCGGGAGGCGGGCACTGAAGCTTTCTTT. Translation: CSIREAGTEAFF.

The chain links TRBV6-5 to TRBJ1-2; perhaps TRBD1 as D (5 bases). The CDR3 runs to 13 residues. V was pared by 7 bases and J by 3 bases, with 12 bases between. CDR1 is MNHEY, CDR2 SVGAGI, per germline. CDR3 sequence: CASTAGPYYGYTF. The CDR3 bases are TGTGCCAGCACGGCAGGGCCATACTATGGCTACACCTTC.

V is TRBV4-3 and J is TRBJ2-5; tentatively, D is TRBD1 (6 bases). CDR1 and CDR2 (germline): LGHNA, YSLEER. V was clipped by 3 bases and J by 2 bases, with 13 bases between them. The CDR3 length is 15 residues. The CDR3 region is CASSQNSGQQETQYF. In nucleotides, the CDR3 is TGCGCCAGCAGCCAGAATTCGGGACAACAAGAGACCCAGTACTTC.

V usage is TRBV29-1 and J usage is TRBJ2-2; 8 bases are a match to TRBD1. J lost 3 bases, V lost 7 bases, and 7 bases had no gene match. The CDR3 extends over 14 amino acids. Germline CDR1 SQVTM, CDR2 ANQGSEA. The CDR3 nucleotides are TGCAGCGCAAAGGACAGGGTCGACACCGGGGAGCTGTTTTTT. It yields the protein CSAKDRVDTGELFF.